A single sample gave rise to the 16 T cell receptor beta chains below, sequenced in a study of blood T cell repertoires in COVID-19. Some clones are missing from TCRdb's copy, which holds only in-frame ones; the method was immunoSEQ multiplex PCR. This table holds tens of thousands of clones, more than 80% found once. Specimen: peripheral blood. The receptors here all came from a man between 60 and 70 years old with acute or convalescent COVID-19.

The chain couples TRBV19 to TRBJ1-2; D is ambiguous. V gave up 7 bases and J gave up 7 bases, with 19 bases separating them. This CDR3 has 14 amino acids. Germline V CDR1 and CDR2: LNHDA, SQIVND (reference sequence). The CDR3 DNA follows: TGTGCCAGTACCCCCCGGTCCAGGAATGTTGGCTACACCTTC. Its translation is CASTPRSRNVGYTF.

The genes are TRBV18 and TRBJ2-1; TRBD2 matches at 9 bases. J gave up 2 bases and V 4 bases, and 6 bases lay outside the gene matches. This CDR3 has 16 amino acids. CDR1 KGHSH and CDR2 LQKENI come from the germline V gene. In nucleotides, the CDR3 is TGTGCCAGCTCACGTGCAGCGGGGGGACCCTACAATGAGCAGTTCTTC. It is translated as CASSRAAGGPYNEQFF.

Within the sample, this clone is medium-sized (0.01 to 0.1%). V and J are TRBV4-2 and TRBJ2-7; 9 bases agree with TRBD1. This CDR3 is built from 15 residues. Unmatched junction bases numbered 5, after V lost 2 bases and J lost 3 bases. From germline, CDR1 is LGHNA and CDR2 YNFKEQ. The CDR3 here is CASSQPGQGLYEQYF. The CDR3, as DNA: TGTGCCAGCAGCCAACCGGGACAGGGACTCTACGAGCAGTACTTC.

The V gene is TRBV7-2, the J gene TRBJ1-5; a possible D gene is TRBD1 (6 bases). The CDR3 contains 14 residues. In germline, CDR1 is SGHTA, CDR2 FQGNSA. V lost 0 bases and J lost 6, with 9 bases in between. CDR3 DNA: TGTGCCAGCAGCTTAGCCAGGGGTTCTCAGCCCCAGCATTTT. Translating gives CASSLARGSQPQHF.

The V gene is TRBV9, the J gene TRBJ2-7; unclear D gene. Trimming left V 3 bases short and J 3 bases short, with 13 bases between. Germline lookup yields CDR1 SGDLS and CDR2 YYNGEE. The CDR3 spans 14 residues. CDR3 loop: CASSGEQKSYEQYF. CDR3 in DNA: TGTGCCAGCAGCGGCGAACAGAAAAGCTACGAGCAGTACTTC.

The chain recombines TRBV21-1 with TRBJ2-7; TRBD1 is the table's D call and was not checked against the DNA. TRBV21-1 is flagged as a pseudogene. This CDR3 has 18 residues. The CDR3 loop reads CASSRRDRGVFISYEQYF. The DNA of the CDR3 is TGTGCCAGCAGCCGCCGGGACAGGGGGGTCTTTATATCCTACGAGCAGTACTTC.

This chain connects TRBV27 to TRBJ2-7; the match to TRBD1 covers 7 bases. CDR1 and CDR2 from the germline V gene are MNHEY and SMNVEV (reference sequence). The CDR3 consists of 13 residues. The J segment lost 3 bases and the V segment lost 5 bases, leaving 4 bases of the junction unmatched. The DNA of the CDR3 is TGTGCCAGCAGTCCGACAGGGCTCTACGAGCAGTACTTC. Protein product: CASSPTGLYEQYF.

The chain combines TRBV7-2 with TRBJ1-2; the match to TRBD1 covers 9 bases. The germline gives CDR1 SGHTA, CDR2 FQGNSA. The CDR3 is 16 amino acids. V was clipped by 5 bases and J by 4 bases; unmatched bases: 11. The chain's CDR3 is CASSLKTGGVVYGYTF. CDR3 coding DNA: TGTGCCAGCAGCCTGAAGACAGGGGGAGTCGTCTATGGCTACACCTTC. The full variable domain, its missing parts supplied by reference TRBV7-2 and TRBJ1-2, is GAGVSQSPSNKVTEKGKDVELRCDPISGHTALYWYRQSLGQGLEFLIYFQGNSAPDKSGLPSDRFSAERTGGSVSTLTIQRTQQEDSAVYLCASSLKTGGVVYGYTFGSGTRLTVV.

The count of this clone is one. The chain recombines TRBV7-2 with TRBJ2-5, with 8 bases identical to TRBD1. In germline, CDR1 is SGHTA, CDR2 FQGNSA. CDR3 length: 15 residues. V dropped 2 bases and J dropped 4; count of bases not matched to a gene: 6. The CDR3 loop reads CASSLRTGRRETQYF. Here the CDR3 DNA reads TGTGCCAGCAGCTTACGGACAGGGAGGCGAGAGACCCAGTACTTC.

The rearrangement links TRBV5-1 to TRBJ1-1, with unresolved D. The length of the CDR3 is 15 residues. V lost 0 bases and J lost 0, with 9 bases in between. The germline V gene encodes CDR1 SGHRS and CDR2 YFSETQ. The chain's CDR3 is CASSLAFSVNTEAFF. For the CDR3, the DNA is TGCGCCAGCAGCTTGGCCTTTTCGGTGAACACTGAAGCTTTCTTT.

V usage is TRBV3-1 (or the pseudogene TRBV3-2) and J usage is TRBJ2-5; 12 bases fit TRBD2. The CDR3 is made up of 20 amino acids. Per germline, CDR1 LGHDT and CDR2 YNNKEL (reference sequence). V trimming: 2 bases; J trimming: 5 bases; junction bases outside the gene matches: 18. As DNA, the CDR3 is TGTGCCAGCAGCCAAAAAGGGGTACTAGCGGGGGGCCCTACGTGGGAGACCCAGTACTTC. Its translation: CASSQKGVLAGGPTWETQYF.

V and J are TRBV12-3 or TRBV12-4 and TRBJ1-2; weak D call: TRBD1 (6 bases). The CDR3 runs 12 residues. The V and J ends lost 6 bases and 3 bases respectively, with 8 bases between them. CDR3 coding DNA: TGTGCCAGCAGGGACAGCTACTATGGCTACACCTTC. Translating it yields CASRDSYYGYTF.

This chain links TRBV2 with TRBJ1-5; the D is unclear. Trimming stripped 5 bases from V and 6 bases from J, with 17 bases between. The CDR3 sequence is 15 residues long. Germline V gene data show CDR1 as SNHLY and CDR2 as FYNNEI. Here the CDR3 DNA reads TGTGCCAGCAGTCGGCGGCGAGATGTGGGTCAGCCCCAGCATTTT. It encodes CASSRRRDVGQPQHF.

This clone appeared a single time. J is TRBJ2-7 and V is TRBV6-5; TRBD2 might be the D (6 bases). Germline CDR1 reads MNHEY; CDR2 reads SVGAGI. CDR3 length: 13 amino acids. The V end lost 4 bases, the J end lost 4 bases, and 11 bases lay between the germline ends. The CDR3 spells CASSSAGRYEQYF. CDR3 coding DNA: TGTGCCAGCAGTTCCGCAGGGAGGTACGAGCAGTACTTC.

The chain combines TRBV10-3 with TRBJ2-5; TRBD2 matches at 9 bases. The CDR3 loop spans 14 amino acids. V lost 11 bases to trimming and J lost 5 bases; unmatched junction nucleotides: 12. Per the germline V gene, CDR1 is ENHRY and CDR2 is SYGVKD. The CDR3 spells CAAGVAGDDETQYF. CDR3 in DNA: TGTGCCGCCGGGGTAGCGGGGGACGACGAGACCCAGTACTTC.

The gene calls are TRBV28 and TRBJ1-2; weak D call: TRBD1 (5 bases). Germline assignment: CDR1 MDHEN and CDR2 SYDVKM. There are 14 residues in the CDR3. V was clipped by 11 bases and J by 1 base, with 17 bases between them. The CDR3 reads CAAKVAGNNYGYTF. In DNA form, the CDR3 reads TGTGCCGCTAAGGTGGCAGGGAATAACTATGGCTACACCTTC.